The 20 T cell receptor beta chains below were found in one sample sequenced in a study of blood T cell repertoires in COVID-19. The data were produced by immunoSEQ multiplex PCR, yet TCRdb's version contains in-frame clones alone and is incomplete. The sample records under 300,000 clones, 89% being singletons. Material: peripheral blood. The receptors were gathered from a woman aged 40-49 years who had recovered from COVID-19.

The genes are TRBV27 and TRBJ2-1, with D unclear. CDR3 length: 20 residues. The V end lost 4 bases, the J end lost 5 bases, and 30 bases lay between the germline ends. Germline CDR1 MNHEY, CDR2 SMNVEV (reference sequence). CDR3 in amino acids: CASSSTGWVSPPSWNNEQFF. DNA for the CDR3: TGTGCCAGCAGTTCCACCGGCTGGGTTAGCCCACCGAGTTGGAACAATGAGCAGTTCTTC.

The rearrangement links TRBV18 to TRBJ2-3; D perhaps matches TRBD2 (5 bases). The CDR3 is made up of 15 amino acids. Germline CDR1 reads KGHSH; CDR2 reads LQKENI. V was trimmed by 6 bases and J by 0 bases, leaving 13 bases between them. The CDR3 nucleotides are TGTGCCAGCTCGCCGACGGGAACTAGCACAGATACGCAGTATTTT. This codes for CASSPTGTSTDTQYF.

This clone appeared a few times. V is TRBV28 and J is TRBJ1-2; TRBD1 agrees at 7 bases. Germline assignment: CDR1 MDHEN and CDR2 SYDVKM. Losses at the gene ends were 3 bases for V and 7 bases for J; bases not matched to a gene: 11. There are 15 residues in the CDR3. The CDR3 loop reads CASSLGRGGFSGYTF. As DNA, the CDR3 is TGTGCCAGCAGTTTGGGTCGAGGGGGCTTTAGTGGCTACACCTTC.

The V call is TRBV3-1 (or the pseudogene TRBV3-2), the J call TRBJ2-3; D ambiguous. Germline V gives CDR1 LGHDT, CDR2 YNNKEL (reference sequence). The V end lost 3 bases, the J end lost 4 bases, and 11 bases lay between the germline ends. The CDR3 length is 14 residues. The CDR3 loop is CASSQNSGADTQYF. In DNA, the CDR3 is TGTGCCAGCAGCCAGAACAGTGGCGCAGATACGCAGTATTTT.

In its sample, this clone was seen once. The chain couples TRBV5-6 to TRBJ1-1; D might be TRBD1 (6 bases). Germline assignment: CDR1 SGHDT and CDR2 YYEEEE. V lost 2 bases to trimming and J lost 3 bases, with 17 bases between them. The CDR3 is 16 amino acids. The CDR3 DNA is TGTGCCAGCAGCTTTTCAGGCAGGGGCGTGGACACTGAAGCTTTCTTT. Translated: CASSFSGRGVDTEAFF.

CDR3 amino acids: CASSSSGGRETQYF. CDR3 DNA: TGTGCCAGCAGTTCCTCAGGGGGCAGGGAGACCCAGTACTTC. The V and J genes are TRBV6-5 and TRBJ2-5; 8 nucleotides line up with TRBD1. The J segment lost 5 bases and the V segment lost 4 bases, leaving 6 bases of the junction unmatched. There are 14 residues in the CDR3. CDR1 and CDR2 from the germline V gene are MNHEY and SVGAGI.

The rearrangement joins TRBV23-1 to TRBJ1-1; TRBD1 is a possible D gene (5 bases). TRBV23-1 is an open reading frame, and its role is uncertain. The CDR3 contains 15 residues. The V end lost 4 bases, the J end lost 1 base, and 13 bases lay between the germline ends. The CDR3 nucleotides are TGCGCCAGCAGTCTAGGCGGGGGTCGGAACACTGAAGCTTTCTTT. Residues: CASSLGGGRNTEAFF.

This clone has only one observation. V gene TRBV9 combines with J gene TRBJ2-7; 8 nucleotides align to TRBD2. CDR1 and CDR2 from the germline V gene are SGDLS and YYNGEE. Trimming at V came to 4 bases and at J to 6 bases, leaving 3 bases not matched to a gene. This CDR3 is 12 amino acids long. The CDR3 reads CASSPGTSEQYF. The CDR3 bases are TGTGCCAGCAGCCCCGGGACTAGCGAGCAGTACTTC.

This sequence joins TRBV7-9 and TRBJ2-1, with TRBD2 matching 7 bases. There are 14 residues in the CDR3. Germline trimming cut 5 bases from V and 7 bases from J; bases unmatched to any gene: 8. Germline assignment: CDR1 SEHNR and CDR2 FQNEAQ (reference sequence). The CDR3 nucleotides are TGTGCCAGCAGCCCGACCGGGACTACGAATGAGCAGTTCTTC. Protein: CASSPTGTTNEQFF. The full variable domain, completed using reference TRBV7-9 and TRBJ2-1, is DTGVSQNPRHKITKRGQNVTFRCDPISEHNRLYWYRQTLGQGPEFLTYFQNEAQLEKSRLLSDRFSAERPKGSFSTLEIQRTEQGDSAMYLCASSPTGTTNEQFFGPGTRLTVL.

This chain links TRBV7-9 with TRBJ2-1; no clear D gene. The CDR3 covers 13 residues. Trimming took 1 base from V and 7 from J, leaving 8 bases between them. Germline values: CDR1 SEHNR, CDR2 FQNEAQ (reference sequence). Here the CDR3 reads CASSLGSPNEQFF. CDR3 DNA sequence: TGTGCCAGCAGCTTAGGGAGTCCAAATGAGCAGTTCTTC.

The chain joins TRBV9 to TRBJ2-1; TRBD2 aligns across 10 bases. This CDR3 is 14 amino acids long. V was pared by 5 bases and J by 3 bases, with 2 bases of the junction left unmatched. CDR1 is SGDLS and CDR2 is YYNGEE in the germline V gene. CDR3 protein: CASSGLADYNEQFF. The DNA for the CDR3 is TGTGCCAGCAGTGGACTAGCGGACTACAATGAGCAGTTCTTC.

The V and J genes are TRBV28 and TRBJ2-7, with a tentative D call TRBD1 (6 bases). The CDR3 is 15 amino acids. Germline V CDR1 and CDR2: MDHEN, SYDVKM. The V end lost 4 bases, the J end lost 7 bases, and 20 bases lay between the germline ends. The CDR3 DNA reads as TGTGCCAGCAGTTCCGCCGGGACCGGGGACAAGGAGCAGTACTTC. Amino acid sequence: CASSSAGTGDKEQYF.

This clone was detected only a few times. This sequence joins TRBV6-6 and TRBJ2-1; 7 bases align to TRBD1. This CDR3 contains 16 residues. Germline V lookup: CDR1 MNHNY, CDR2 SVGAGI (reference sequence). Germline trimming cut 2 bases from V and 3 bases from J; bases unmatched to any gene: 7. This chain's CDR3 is CASSYGQGVNYNEQFF. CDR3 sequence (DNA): TGTGCCAGCAGTTACGGTCAGGGGGTTAACTACAATGAGCAGTTCTTC.

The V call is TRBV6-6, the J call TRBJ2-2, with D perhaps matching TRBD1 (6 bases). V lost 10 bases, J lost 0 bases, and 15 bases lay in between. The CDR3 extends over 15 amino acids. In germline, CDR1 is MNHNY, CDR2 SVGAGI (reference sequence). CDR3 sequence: CATHRGFANTGELFF. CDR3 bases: TGTGCCACCCATAGGGGGTTTGCGAACACCGGGGAGCTGTTTTTT.

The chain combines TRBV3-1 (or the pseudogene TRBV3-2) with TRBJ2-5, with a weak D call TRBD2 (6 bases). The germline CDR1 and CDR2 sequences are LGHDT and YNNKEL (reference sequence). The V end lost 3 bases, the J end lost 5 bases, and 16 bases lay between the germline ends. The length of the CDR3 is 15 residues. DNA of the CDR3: TGTGCCAGCAGCCACCTAACGGGACTTGTCGAGACCCAGTACTTC. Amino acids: CASSHLTGLVETQYF.

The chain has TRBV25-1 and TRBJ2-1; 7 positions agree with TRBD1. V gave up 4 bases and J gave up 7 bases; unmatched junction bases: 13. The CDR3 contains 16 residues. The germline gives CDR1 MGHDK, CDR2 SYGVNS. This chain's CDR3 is CASSARTGSRGNEQFF. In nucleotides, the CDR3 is TGTGCCAGCAGTGCGCGGACAGGTTCTAGGGGGAATGAGCAGTTCTTC.

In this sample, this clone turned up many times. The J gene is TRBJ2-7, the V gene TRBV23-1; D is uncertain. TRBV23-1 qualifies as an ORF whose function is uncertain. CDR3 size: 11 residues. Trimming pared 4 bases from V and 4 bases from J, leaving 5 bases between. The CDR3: CASSRGYEQYF. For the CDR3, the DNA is TGCGCCAGCAGTCGAGGTTACGAGCAGTACTTC.

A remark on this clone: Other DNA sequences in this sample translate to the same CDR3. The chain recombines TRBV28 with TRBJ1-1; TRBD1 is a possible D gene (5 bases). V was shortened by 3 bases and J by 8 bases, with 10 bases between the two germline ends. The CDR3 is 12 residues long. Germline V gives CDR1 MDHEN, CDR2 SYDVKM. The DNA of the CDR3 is TGTGCCAGCAGTTTGCAGGGTCTCGAAGCTTTCTTT. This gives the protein CASSLQGLEAFF. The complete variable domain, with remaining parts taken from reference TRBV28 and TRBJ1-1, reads DVKVTQSSRYLVKRTGEKVFLECVQDMDHENMFWYRQDPGLGLRLIYFSYDVKMKEKGDIPEGYSVSREKKERFSLILESASTNQTSMYLCASSLQGLEAFFGQGTRLTVV.

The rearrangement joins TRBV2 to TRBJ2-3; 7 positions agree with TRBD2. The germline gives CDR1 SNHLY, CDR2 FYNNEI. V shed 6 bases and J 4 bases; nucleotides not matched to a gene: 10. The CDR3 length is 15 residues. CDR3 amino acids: CASRQAGLGADTQYF. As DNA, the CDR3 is TGTGCCAGCAGGCAAGCGGGATTGGGGGCAGATACGCAGTATTTT.

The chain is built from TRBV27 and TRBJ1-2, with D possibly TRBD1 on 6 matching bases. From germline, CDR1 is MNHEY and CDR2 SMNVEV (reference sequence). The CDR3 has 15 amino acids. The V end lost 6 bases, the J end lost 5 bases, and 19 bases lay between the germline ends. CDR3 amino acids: CASSFASGHSYGYTF. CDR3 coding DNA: TGTGCCAGCAGCTTCGCGTCGGGACACTCATATGGCTACACCTTC.